This TCR beta chain was sequenced in a study of graft-versus-host responses after intestinal transplantation (dated by TCRdb to about 2021). Background on the whole study: The transplants that recipients got were multivisceral, liver-intestinal, or isolated intestinal. All recipients received anti-thymocyte globulin induction followed by maintenance tacrolimus and steroids for approximately 3 years. After intestinal transplantation, graft-versus-host and host-versus-graft alloreactive T cell clones were followed in the graft, circulation and bone marrow using bulk TCR-beta CDR3 sequencing. To identify alloreactive clones, pre-transplant mixed lymphocyte reaction products were sequenced and compared with unstimulated pre-transplant donor and recipient T cells. Of the 20 to 25 intestinal transplant recipients enrolled in the cohort, one of whom was a retransplant, 3 patients without pretransplant specimens were excluded. A peak of at least 4% donor T cells among recipient peripheral blood mononuclear cells was the definition used for donor T cell macrochimerism. Rather than going through the commercial service, samples from a few later patients were sequenced in-house on an Illumina MiSeq and processed with MiXCR.

Libraries were built with the immunoSEQ multiplex PCR assay. In most patients, genomic DNA was isolated using the Qiagen DNeasy Blood and Tissue Kit and sent frozen to Adaptive Biotechnologies for TCR sequencing. High-throughput TCR-beta CDR3 sequencing of genomic DNA from most patients was performed by Adaptive Biotechnologies. In the source study's methods: Adaptive's ImmunoSEQ software supplied the TCR sequencing data for 15 to 20 patients, while MiXCR and VDJtools were used to process a few other patients. CD4 versus CD8 sorting errors were corrected by removing sequences found in both subsets at a frequency ratio below 5:1. CDR3 nucleotide sequences shared between donor and recipient were removed because their origin could not be assigned. To be classed as alloreactive, a clone needed at least 2-fold expansion over unstimulated cells and a minimum CFSE-low frequency of 0.002% (template counts) or 0.001% (read counts). Clones detected in sequenced pre-transplant spleen, lymph node, or MLR CFSE-low populations of the donor or recipient were defined as mappable. The cumulative frequency of alloreactive clones was calculated as a percentage of all sequences, weighted by copy number. TCRdb retrieved this table from immuneACCESS and kept in-frame rearrangements only. Not all clones are present; in checked studies, unresolved V genes account for under half, and no reason is known for the remainder. The D gene and trimming were derived from the DNA, and the V and J assignments and clone size from that table. The sample has 23,000 or so clones on record, roughly 33% of them singletons. The leading ten clones occupy roughly 9.8% of the sample.

Study-wide findings and limitations: The relatively low number and heterogeneity of intestinal transplant patients limited the conclusions. GvH clones were detected in recipient bone marrow, and some of these GvH clones were observed earlier in ileal mucosa or blood, consistent with an intestinal mucosal origin. In the allografts of patients with donor T cell macrochimerism, GvH to HvG T cell clonal ratios were high. Early after transplant, declines in HvG clones were associated with peak levels of circulating GvH clones.

Cut back by 5 bases and 6 bases, the V and J ends lie 11 bases apart. The CDR3 starts with the cysteine, ends with the phenylalanine, and has 14 residues. CDR3 DNA is the only sequence kept; it has 42 bases, read in frame from the first base. The CDR1 and CDR2 encoded by the germline V gene are SGHVS and FNYEAQ. As regards this clone: Per-nucleotide qualities are absent, and no much larger clonotype sits a single base away.

The time point label, read with the paper, signifies: cells obtained before transplantation from donor or recipient. In mixed lymphocyte reactions, about 200,000 CFSE-labeled pre-transplant responders were plated with about 200,000 irradiated violet-dye-labeled stimulators and cultured for 5 to 6 days. After the mixed lymphocyte reaction, proliferating CD3+CD4+CFSE-low and CD3+CD8+CFSE-low responder cells were FACS-sorted on a BD Influx sorter. The TCR originated in a human patient who received an intestinal transplant. Sequenced material: alloreactive CD8+ T cells from a mixed lymphocyte reaction culture, taken before intestinal transplant. The cell subset or site label on this specimen signifies: CFSE-low proliferating T cells sorted from roughly 6-day pre-transplant mixed lymphocyte reaction (GvH or HvG direction). The sequence joins TRBV7-6 to TRBJ1-6; D gene: possibly TRBD1, on 6 matching bases. At the DNA level, the sequence is TGTGCCAGCAGCCCGACAGGAGGTAATTCACCCCTCCACTTT. The translation is CASSPTGGNSPLHF.